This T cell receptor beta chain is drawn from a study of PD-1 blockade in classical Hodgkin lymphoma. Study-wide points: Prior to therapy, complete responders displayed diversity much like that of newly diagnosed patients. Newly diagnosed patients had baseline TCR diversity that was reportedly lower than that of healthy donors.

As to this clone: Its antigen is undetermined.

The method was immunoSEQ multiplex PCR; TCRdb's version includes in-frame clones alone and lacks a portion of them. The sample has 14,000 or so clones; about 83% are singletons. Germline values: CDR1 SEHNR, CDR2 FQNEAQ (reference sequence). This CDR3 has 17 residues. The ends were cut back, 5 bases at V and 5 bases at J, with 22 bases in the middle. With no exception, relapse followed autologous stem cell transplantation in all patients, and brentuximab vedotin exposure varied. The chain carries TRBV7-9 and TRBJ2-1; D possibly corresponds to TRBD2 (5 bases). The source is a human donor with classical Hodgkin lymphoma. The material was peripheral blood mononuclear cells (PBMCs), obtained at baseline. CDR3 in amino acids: CASSPLATYSPDNEQFF. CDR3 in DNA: TGTGCCAGCAGCCCGTTAGCGACATACTCCCCGGACAATGAGCAGTTCTTC.